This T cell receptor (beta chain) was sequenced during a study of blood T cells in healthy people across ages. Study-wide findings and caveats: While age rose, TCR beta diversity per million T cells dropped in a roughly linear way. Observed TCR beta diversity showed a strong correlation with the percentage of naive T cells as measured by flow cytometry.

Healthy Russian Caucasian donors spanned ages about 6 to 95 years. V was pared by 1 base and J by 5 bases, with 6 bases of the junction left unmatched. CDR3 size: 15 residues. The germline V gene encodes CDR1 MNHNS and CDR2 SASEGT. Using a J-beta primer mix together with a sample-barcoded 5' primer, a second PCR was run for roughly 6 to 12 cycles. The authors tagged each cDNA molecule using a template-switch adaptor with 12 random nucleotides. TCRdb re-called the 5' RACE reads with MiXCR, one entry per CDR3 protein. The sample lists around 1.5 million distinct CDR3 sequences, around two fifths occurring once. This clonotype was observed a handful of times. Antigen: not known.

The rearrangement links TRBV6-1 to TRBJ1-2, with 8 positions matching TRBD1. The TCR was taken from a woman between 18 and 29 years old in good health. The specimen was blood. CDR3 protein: CASSEVPGGGYGYTF. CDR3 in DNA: TGTGCCAGCAGTGAAGTTCCAGGGGGCGGATATGGCTACACCTTC.